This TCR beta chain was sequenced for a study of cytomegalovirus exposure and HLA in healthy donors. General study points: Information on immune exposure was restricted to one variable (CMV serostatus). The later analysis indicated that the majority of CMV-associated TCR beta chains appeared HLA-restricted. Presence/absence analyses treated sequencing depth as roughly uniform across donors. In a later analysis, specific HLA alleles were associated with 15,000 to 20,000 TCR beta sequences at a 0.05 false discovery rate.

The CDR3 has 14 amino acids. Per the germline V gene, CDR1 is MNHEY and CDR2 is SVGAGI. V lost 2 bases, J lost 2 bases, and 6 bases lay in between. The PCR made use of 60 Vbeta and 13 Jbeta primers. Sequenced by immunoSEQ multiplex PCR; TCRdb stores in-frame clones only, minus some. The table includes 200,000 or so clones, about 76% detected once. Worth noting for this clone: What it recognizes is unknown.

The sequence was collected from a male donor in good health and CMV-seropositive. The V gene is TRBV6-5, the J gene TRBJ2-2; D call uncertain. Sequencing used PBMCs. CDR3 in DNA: TGTGCCAGCAGTTACCGCTATAACACCGGGGAGCTGTTTTTT. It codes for CASSYRYNTGELFF.